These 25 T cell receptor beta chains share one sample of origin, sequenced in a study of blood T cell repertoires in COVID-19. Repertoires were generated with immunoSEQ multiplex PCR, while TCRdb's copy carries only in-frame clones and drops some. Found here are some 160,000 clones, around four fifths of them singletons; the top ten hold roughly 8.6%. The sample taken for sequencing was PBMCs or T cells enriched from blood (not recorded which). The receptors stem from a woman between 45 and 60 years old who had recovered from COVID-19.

CDR3 nucleotide sequence: TGTGCCAGCAGTGACAGGGCGGCAGGGGCCAACGTCCTGACTTTC. This sequence encodes CASSDRAAGANVLTF. The chain joins TRBV2 to TRBJ2-6; D is perhaps TRBD1 (5 bases). The germline V gene encodes CDR1 SNHLY and CDR2 FYNNEI. Trimming removed 3 bases at V and 4 bases at J, with 10 bases between. The CDR3 covers 15 residues.

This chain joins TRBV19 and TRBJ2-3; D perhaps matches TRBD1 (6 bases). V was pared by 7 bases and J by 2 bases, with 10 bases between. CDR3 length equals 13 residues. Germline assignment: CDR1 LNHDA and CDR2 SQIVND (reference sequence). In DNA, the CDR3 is TGTGCCAGTAACAGGGCTACCACAGATACGCAGTATTTT. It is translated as CASNRATTDTQYF.

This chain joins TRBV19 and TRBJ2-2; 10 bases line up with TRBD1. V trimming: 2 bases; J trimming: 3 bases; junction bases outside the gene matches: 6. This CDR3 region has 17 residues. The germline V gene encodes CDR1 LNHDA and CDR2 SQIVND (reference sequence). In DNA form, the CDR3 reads TGTGCCAGTAGTATATGGGGACAGGGGAGGGACACCGGGGAGCTGTTTTTT. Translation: CASSIWGQGRDTGELFF.

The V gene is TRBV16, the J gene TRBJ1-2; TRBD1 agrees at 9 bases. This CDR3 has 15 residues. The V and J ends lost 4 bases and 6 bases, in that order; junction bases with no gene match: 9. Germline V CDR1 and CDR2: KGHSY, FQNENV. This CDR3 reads CASSLTQGASNGYTF. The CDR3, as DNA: TGTGCCAGCAGCCTAACACAGGGGGCCTCCAATGGCTACACCTTC.

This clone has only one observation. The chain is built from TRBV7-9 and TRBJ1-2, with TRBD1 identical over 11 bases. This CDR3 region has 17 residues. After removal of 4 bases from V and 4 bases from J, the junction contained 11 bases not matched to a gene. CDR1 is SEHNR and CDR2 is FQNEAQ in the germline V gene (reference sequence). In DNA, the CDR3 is TGTGCCAGCAGCTCGTGGCCAGGACAGGGGGCAGGCTATGGCTACACCTTC. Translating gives CASSSWPGQGAGYGYTF.

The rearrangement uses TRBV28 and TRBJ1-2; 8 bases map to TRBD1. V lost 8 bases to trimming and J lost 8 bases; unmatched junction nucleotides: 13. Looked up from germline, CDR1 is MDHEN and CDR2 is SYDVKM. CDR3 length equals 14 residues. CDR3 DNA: TGTGCCAGCGCGATATCCAGGGGGCGCGGGGGCTACACCTTC. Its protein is CASAISRGRGGYTF.

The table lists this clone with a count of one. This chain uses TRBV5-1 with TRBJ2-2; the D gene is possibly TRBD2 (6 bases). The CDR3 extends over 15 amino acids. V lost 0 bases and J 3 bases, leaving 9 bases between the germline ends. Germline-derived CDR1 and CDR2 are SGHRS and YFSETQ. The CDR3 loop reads CASSLGRGDTGELFF. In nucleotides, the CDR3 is TGCGCCAGCAGCTTGGGGCGGGGAGACACCGGGGAGCTGTTTTTT. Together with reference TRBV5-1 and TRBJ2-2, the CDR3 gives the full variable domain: KAGVTQTPRYLIKTRGQQVTLSCSPISGHRSVSWYQQTPGQGLQFLFEYFSETQRNKGNFPGRFSGRQFSNSRSEMNVSTLELGDSALYLCASSLGRGDTGELFFGEGSRLTVL.

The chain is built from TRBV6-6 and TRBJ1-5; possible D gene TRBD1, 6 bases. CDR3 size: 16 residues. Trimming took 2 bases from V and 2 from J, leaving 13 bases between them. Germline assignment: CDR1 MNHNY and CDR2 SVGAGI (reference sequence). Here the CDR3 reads CASSYKDSHGNQPQHF. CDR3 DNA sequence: TGTGCCAGCAGTTACAAGGACAGTCACGGCAATCAGCCCCAGCATTTT.

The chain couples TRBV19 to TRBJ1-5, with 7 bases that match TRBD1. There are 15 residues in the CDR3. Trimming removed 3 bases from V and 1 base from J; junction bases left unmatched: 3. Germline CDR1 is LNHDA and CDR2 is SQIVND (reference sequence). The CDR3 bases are TGTGCCAGTAGTATTCCCAGGGGGAGCAATCAGCCCCAGCATTTT. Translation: CASSIPRGSNQPQHF.

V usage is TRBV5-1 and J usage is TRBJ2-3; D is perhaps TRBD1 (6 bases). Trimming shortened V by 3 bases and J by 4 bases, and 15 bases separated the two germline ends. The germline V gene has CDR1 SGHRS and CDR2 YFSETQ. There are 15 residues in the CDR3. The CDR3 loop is CASSSDRWSPDTQYF. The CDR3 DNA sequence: TGCGCCAGCAGCTCTGACAGGTGGAGCCCAGATACGCAGTATTTT.

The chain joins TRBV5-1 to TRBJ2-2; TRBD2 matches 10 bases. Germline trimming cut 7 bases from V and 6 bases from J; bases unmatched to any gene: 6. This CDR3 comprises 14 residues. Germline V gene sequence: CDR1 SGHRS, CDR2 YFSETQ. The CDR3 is CASGSSGGSGELFF. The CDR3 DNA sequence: TGCGCCAGCGGTTCTAGCGGGGGCTCCGGGGAGCTGTTTTTT. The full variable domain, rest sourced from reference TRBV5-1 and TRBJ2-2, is KAGVTQTPRYLIKTRGQQVTLSCSPISGHRSVSWYQQTPGQGLQFLFEYFSETQRNKGNFPGRFSGRQFSNSRSEMNVSTLELGDSALYLCASGSSGGSGELFFGEGSRLTVL.

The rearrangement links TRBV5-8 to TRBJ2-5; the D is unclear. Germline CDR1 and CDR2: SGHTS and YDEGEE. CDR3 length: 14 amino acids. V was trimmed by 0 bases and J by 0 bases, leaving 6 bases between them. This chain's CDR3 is CASSLVVYQETQYF. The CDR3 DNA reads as TGTGCCAGCAGCTTGGTCGTGTACCAAGAGACCCAGTACTTC.

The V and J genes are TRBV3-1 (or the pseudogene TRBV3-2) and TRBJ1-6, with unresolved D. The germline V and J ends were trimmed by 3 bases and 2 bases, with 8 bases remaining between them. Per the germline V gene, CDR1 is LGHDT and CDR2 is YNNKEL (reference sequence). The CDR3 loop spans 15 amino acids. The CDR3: CASSHGLPYNSPLHF. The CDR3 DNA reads TGTGCCAGCAGCCATGGACTCCCCTATAATTCACCCCTCCACTTT.

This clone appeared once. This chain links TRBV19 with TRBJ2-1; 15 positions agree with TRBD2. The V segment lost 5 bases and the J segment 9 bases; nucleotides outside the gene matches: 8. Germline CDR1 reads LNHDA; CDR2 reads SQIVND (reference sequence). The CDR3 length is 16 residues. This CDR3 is CASSAGLAGGLGEQFF. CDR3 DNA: TGTGCCAGTAGTGCCGGACTAGCGGGGGGGCTTGGTGAGCAGTTCTTC.

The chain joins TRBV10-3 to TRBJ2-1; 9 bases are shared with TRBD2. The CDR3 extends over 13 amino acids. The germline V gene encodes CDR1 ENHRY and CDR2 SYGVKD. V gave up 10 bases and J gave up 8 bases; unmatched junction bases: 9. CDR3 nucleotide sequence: TGTGCCAGCGGGACTAGCACGATCTATGAGCAGTTCTTC. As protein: CASGTSTIYEQFF.

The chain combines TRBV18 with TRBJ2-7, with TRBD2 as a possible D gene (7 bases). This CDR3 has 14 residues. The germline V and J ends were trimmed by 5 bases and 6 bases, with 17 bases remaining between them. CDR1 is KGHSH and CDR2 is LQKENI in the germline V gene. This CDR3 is CASSIGGAEGEQYF. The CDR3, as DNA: TGTGCCAGCTCAATTGGGGGGGCCGAGGGCGAGCAGTACTTC. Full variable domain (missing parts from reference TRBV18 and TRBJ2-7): NAGVMQNPRHLVRRRGQEARLRCSPMKGHSHVYWYRQLPEEGLKFMVYLQKENIIDESGMPKERFSAEFPKEGPSILRIQQVVRGDSAAYFCASSIGGAEGEQYFGPGTRLTVT.

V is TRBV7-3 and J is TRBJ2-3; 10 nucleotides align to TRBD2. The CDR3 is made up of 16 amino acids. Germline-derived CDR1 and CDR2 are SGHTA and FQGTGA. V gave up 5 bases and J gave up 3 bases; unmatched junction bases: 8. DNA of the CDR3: TGTGCCAGCAGCATTGGACTAGCGGCGTCGACAGATACGCAGTATTTT. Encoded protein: CASSIGLAASTDTQYF.

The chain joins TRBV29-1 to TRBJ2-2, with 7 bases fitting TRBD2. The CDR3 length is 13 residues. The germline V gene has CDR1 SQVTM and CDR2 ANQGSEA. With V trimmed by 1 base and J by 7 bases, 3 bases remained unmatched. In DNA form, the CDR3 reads TGCAGCGTTGAAGGCGGGGGTGGCGGGGAGCTGTTTTTT. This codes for CSVEGGGGGELFF.

In nucleotides, the CDR3 is TGTGCCAGCAGCGTTGGTCAGGTCCCCTACAATGAGCAGTTCTTC. Translated, it gives CASSVGQVPYNEQFF. The V and J genes are TRBV9 and TRBJ2-1; unclear D gene. Germline-derived CDR1 and CDR2 are SGDLS and YYNGEE. The CDR3 is made up of 15 amino acids. The ends were cut back, 2 bases at V and 2 bases at J, with 11 bases in the middle.

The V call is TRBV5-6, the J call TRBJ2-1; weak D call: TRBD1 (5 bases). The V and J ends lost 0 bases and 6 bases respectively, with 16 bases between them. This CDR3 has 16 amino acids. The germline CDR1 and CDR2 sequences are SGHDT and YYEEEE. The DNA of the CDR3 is TGTGCCAGCAGCTTGGGACAGTCATCCTGGCCCAATGAGCAGTTCTTC. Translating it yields CASSLGQSSWPNEQFF.

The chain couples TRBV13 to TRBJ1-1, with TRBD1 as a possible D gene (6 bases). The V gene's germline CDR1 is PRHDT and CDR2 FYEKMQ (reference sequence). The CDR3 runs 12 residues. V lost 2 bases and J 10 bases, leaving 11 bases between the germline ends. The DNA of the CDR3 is TGTGCCAGCAGCTTATTTGGCAGGGGAGCTTTCTTT. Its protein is CASSLFGRGAFF.

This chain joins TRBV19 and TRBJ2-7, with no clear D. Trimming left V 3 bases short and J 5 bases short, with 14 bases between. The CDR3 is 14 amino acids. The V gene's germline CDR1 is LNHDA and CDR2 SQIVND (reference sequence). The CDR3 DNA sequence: TGTGCCAGTAGTATGACCGAGTGGAGCAACGAGCAGTACTTC. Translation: CASSMTEWSNEQYF. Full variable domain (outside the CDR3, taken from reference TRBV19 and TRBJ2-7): DGGITQSPKYLFRKEGQNVTLSCEQNLNHDAMYWYRQDPGQGLRLIYYSQIVNDFQKGDIAEGYSVSREKKESFPLTVTSAQKNPTAFYLCASSMTEWSNEQYFGPGTRLTVT.

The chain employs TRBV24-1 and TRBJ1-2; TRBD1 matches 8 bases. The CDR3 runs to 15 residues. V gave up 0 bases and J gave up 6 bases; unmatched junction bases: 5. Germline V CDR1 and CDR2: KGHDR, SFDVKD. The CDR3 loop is CATSDLPGGQDGYTF. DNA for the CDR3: TGTGCCACCAGTGATTTGCCAGGGGGCCAGGATGGCTACACCTTC.

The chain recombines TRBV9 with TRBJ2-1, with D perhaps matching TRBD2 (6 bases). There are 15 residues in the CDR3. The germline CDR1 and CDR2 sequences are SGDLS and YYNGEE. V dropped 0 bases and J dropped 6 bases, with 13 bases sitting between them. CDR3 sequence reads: CASSVDGGASNEQFF. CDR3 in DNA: TGTGCCAGCAGCGTAGATGGCGGGGCCTCCAATGAGCAGTTCTTC.

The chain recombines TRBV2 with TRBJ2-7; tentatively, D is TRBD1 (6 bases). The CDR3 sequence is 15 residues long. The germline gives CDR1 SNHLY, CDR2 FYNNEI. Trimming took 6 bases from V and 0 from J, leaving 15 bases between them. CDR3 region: CASSERQAASYEQYF. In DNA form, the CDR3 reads TGTGCCAGCAGCGAAAGACAGGCGGCCTCCTACGAGCAGTACTTC.